This T cell receptor (beta chain) is drawn from a study of CD8+ T cells in alopecia areata. Reverse transcribed after extraction, RNA yielded cDNA as the sequencing template. Profiled with immunoSEQ multiplex PCR; TCRdb holds only in-frame clones, not every one. In the table there are about 130,000 clones, about 57% of which are singletons. Per germline, CDR1 MNHNS and CDR2 SASEGT. This CDR3 is 15 amino acids long. V dropped 3 bases and J dropped 1 base, with 13 bases sitting between them. J is TRBJ2-7 and V is TRBV6-1; D uncertain. The source is a human donor with alopecia areata. Specimen: CD4+ T cells sorted from blood, collected at week 0. CDR3 sequence (DNA): TGTGCCAGCAGTGATGGGCGGTTCATGTCCTACGAGCAGTACTTC. Translation: CASSDGRFMSYEQYF.